This TCR beta chain derives from a study of PD-L1 blockade in urothelial cancer. Study-wide background: Male sex and bladder-origin urothelial cancer characterized about 85% of the 29 patients.

Germline CDR1 and CDR2: MNHEY and SMNVEV (reference sequence). The CDR3 is 13 residues long. V lost 4 bases, J lost 10 bases, and 16 bases lay in between. Spike-ins of synthetic TCR analog templates went into each PCR. The method was immunoSEQ multiplex PCR; TCRdb's version includes in-frame clones alone and lacks a portion of them. The sample lists some 43,000 clones, around 84% seen once, with 15% to 20% in the top ten. Time point described: pretreatment peripheral blood. Patients each gave 1 to 8 samples, pretreatment and on-treatment. The genes are TRBV27 and TRBJ2-5, with TRBD2 as a possible D gene (6 bases). The clonotype originates from a man in his sixties with urothelial cancer. The sample here was PBMCs, taken around atezolizumab (anti-PD-L1) treatment. CDR3 nucleotide sequence: TGTGCCAGCAGTTGGAAAGGGAAGGAGGGCCAGTACTTC. Amino acid sequence: CASSWKGKEGQYF.